The 19 T cell receptor beta chains below were found in one sample sequenced in a study of control samples from healthy donors and cancer patients. Measured with immunoSEQ multiplex PCR; TCRdb has only the in-frame clones, and not every one. The sample has 90,000 to 150,000 clones, approximately 87% seen once. The source material was blood. The source is a man aged 30 to 39 in good health.

This clone has just one count. The chain links TRBV3-1 (or the pseudogene TRBV3-2) to TRBJ1-1, with a weak D call TRBD1 (6 bases). Looked up from germline, CDR1 is LGHDT and CDR2 is YNNKEL (reference sequence). The CDR3 runs to 14 residues. The germline V and J ends were trimmed by 4 bases and 1 base, with 10 bases remaining between them. CDR3 sequence (DNA): TGTGCCAGCAGCCGCCGAGGGGGGAACACTGAAGCTTTCTTT. Translating it yields CASSRRGGNTEAFF.

The CDR3 sequence is CASSMTSGGTNEQFF. For the CDR3, the DNA is TGTGCCAGCAGTATGACTAGCGGGGGGACGAATGAGCAGTTCTTC. The chain combines TRBV7-3 with TRBJ2-1; 13 bases are a match to TRBD2. Trimming cost V 6 bases and J 7 bases; bases outside gene matches: 6. The germline V gene has CDR1 SGHTA and CDR2 FQGTGA. CDR3 length: 15 amino acids. Full variable domain (rest looked up from reference TRBV7-3 and TRBJ2-1): GAGVSQTPSNKVTEKGKYVELRCDPISGHTALYWYRQSLGQGPEFLIYFQGTGAADDSGLPNDRFFAVRPEGSVSTLKIQRTERGDSAVYLCASSMTSGGTNEQFFGPGTRLTVL.

V usage is TRBV13 and J usage is TRBJ1-1, with 7 bases that match TRBD1. This CDR3 has 14 amino acids. The V segment lost 6 bases and the J segment 6 bases; nucleotides outside the gene matches: 10. Germline assignment: CDR1 PRHDT and CDR2 FYEKMQ (reference sequence). The CDR3 reads CASSPSRGVAEAFF. The DNA for the CDR3 is TGTGCCAGCAGTCCCTCCAGGGGGGTGGCTGAAGCTTTCTTT. Drawing the rest from reference TRBV13 and TRBJ1-1, the complete variable domain is AAGVIQSPRHLIKEKRETATLKCYPIPRHDTVYWYQQGPGQDPQFLISFYEKMQSDKGSIPDRFSAQQFSDYHSELNMSSLELGDSALYFCASSPSRGVAEAFFGQGTRLTVV.

This chain joins TRBV29-1 and TRBJ1-2, with D unclear. The V gene lost 3 bases and the J gene lost 8 bases, with 4 bases spanning the gap. The CDR3 contains 9 residues. The germline gives CDR1 SQVTM, CDR2 ANQGSEA. CDR3 DNA: TGCAGCGTTGAGAGAGGCTACACCTTC. Amino acid sequence: CSVERGYTF.

The gene calls are TRBV27 and TRBJ2-1; weak D call: TRBD1 (6 bases). Trimming removed 3 bases at V and 8 bases at J, with 11 bases between. Germline V CDR1 and CDR2: MNHEY, SMNVEV (reference sequence). CDR3 length: 13 amino acids. DNA for the CDR3: TGTGCCAGCAGTTTGAGGGGGAACCATGAGCAGTTCTTC. It specifies CASSLRGNHEQFF.

V usage is TRBV6-1 and J usage is TRBJ1-2, with 7 bases identical to TRBD1. This CDR3 spans 15 amino acids. The J segment lost 6 bases and the V segment lost 2 bases, leaving 9 bases of the junction unmatched. Germline loops: CDR1 MNHNS, CDR2 SASEGT. As DNA, the CDR3 is TGTGCCAGCAGTGAAATCGACAGGGTGTCAGATGGCTACACCTTC. It codes for CASSEIDRVSDGYTF.

The rearrangement links TRBV4-1 to TRBJ1-1; TRBD1 matches at 7 bases. CDR3 length: 16 amino acids. Germline trimming cut 6 bases from V and 2 bases from J; bases unmatched to any gene: 12. Germline CDR1 and CDR2: MGHRA and YSYEKL. The CDR3 DNA reads as TGCGCCAGCAGTCCTACTCGACAGGGCAGAAACACTGAAGCTTTCTTT. Protein sequence: CASSPTRQGRNTEAFF.

The V and J genes are TRBV5-6 and TRBJ2-1, with 7 bases aligning to TRBD2. V shed 3 bases, J shed 6 bases, and the junction held 6 bases outside the gene matches. Per the germline V gene, CDR1 is SGHDT and CDR2 is YYEEEE. The CDR3 totals 14 residues. Here the CDR3 reads CASSSAGGGNEQFF. CDR3 in DNA: TGTGCCAGCAGCTCGGCGGGCGGGGGCAATGAGCAGTTCTTC. Combining the CDR3 with reference TRBV5-6 and TRBJ2-1 gives the whole variable domain DAGVTQSPTHLIKTRGQQVTLRCSPKSGHDTVSWYQQALGQGPQFIFQYYEEEERQRGNFPDRFSGHQFPNYSSELNVNALLLGDSALYLCASSSAGGGNEQFFGPGTRLTVL.

The chain's CDR3 is CASSHRTGLNEKLFF. The CDR3 region has the DNA TGTGCCAGCAGTCACAGGACAGGCCTTAATGAAAAACTGTTTTTT. J is TRBJ1-4 and V is TRBV27; TRBD1 matches 7 bases. The V and J ends lost 5 bases and 4 bases, in that order; junction bases with no gene match: 7. Germline V gives CDR1 MNHEY, CDR2 SMNVEV (reference sequence). The CDR3 loop spans 15 amino acids.

This chain links TRBV19 with TRBJ1-1, with 7 nucleotides matching TRBD1. CDR3 length: 16 residues. Per germline, CDR1 LNHDA and CDR2 SQIVND (reference sequence). J was trimmed by 3 bases and V by 8 bases; bases with no gene match: 15. The CDR3 is CASGAGQYNVDTEAFF. As DNA, the CDR3 is TGTGCCAGTGGCGCGGGACAGTACAACGTGGACACTGAAGCTTTCTTT. The whole variable domain, remainder taken from reference TRBV19 and TRBJ1-1, is DGGITQSPKYLFRKEGQNVTLSCEQNLNHDAMYWYRQDPGQGLRLIYYSQIVNDFQKGDIAEGYSVSREKKESFPLTVTSAQKNPTAFYLCASGAGQYNVDTEAFFGQGTRLTVV.

The V and J genes are TRBV10-1 and TRBJ1-1; no definite D call. Germline V gives CDR1 WNHNN, CDR2 SYGVQD (reference sequence). CDR3 size: 14 residues. V shed 2 bases and J shed 2 bases, with 9 bases lying between them. The chain's CDR3 is CASSEGGGNTEAFF. The CDR3, as DNA: TGCGCCAGCAGTGAGGGAGGTGGAAACACTGAAGCTTTCTTT.

A few counts support this clone. The chain uses TRBV3-1 (or the pseudogene TRBV3-2) and TRBJ2-2; possibly TRBD1 for D (5 bases). CDR1 and CDR2 from the germline V gene are LGHDT and YNNKEL (reference sequence). V was pared by 2 bases and J by 5 bases, with 9 bases between. The CDR3 is 14 residues long. In nucleotides, the CDR3 is TGTGCCAGCAGCCAAAGGGGCCTTACCGGGGAGCTGTTTTTT. This translates into CASSQRGLTGELFF.

The rearrangement uses TRBV13 and TRBJ2-3; D perhaps matches TRBD2 (6 bases). Trimming pared 2 bases from V and 6 bases from J, leaving 9 bases between. CDR3 length: 13 residues. Germline-derived CDR1 and CDR2 are PRHDT and FYEKMQ (reference sequence). Here the CDR3 reads CASSLRLADTQYF. DNA for the CDR3: TGTGCCAGCAGCTTAAGGCTAGCGGATACGCAGTATTTT.

V gene TRBV2 combines with J gene TRBJ1-1; D call uncertain. CDR1 and CDR2 (germline): SNHLY, FYNNEI. This CDR3 has 15 amino acids. Deletions cut 7 bases from V and 0 bases from J, with 15 bases between. For the CDR3, the DNA is TGTGCCAGCATTTTGAGCGGCCTTATGAACACTGAAGCTTTCTTT. This codes for CASILSGLMNTEAFF.

The rearrangement links TRBV5-6 to TRBJ1-5; 8 nucleotides align to TRBD1. Trimming removed 4 bases from V and 5 bases from J; junction bases left unmatched: 8. This CDR3 comprises 15 residues. Germline-derived CDR1 and CDR2 are SGHDT and YYEEEE. In DNA, the CDR3 is TGTGCCAGCAGCCGCCTGGGACAGGCGGATCAGCCCCAGCATTTT. Its translation is CASSRLGQADQPQHF.

This clone was seen a single time. The chain couples TRBV7-9 to TRBJ2-5, with 7 bases lining up with TRBD1. CDR1 is SEHNR and CDR2 is FQNEAQ in the germline V gene (reference sequence). V shed 1 base and J 2 bases; nucleotides not matched to a gene: 7. The CDR3 spans 16 residues. CDR3 amino acids: CASSLVGGYIQETQYF. DNA of the CDR3: TGTGCCAGCAGCTTAGTAGGGGGCTACATACAAGAGACCCAGTACTTC.

The CDR3 spells CASSDNRGGNIQYF. The CDR3 DNA sequence: TGTGCCAGCAGCGACAACAGGGGAGGAAACATTCAGTACTTC. The chain has TRBV11-2 and TRBJ2-4; a weak D match, TRBD1 (7 bases). V dropped 5 bases and J dropped 6 bases, with 14 bases sitting between them. The CDR3 length is 14 residues. Germline V lookup: CDR1 SGHAT, CDR2 FQNNGV.

CDR3 residues: CSPEPGQYGYTF. The CDR3 coding sequence is TGCAGCCCTGAACCGGGACAGTATGGCTACACCTTC. V and J are TRBV29-1 and TRBJ1-2, with TRBD1 identical over 7 bases. The CDR3 loop spans 12 amino acids. The germline V gene has CDR1 SQVTM and CDR2 ANQGSEA. J was trimmed by 5 bases and V by 8 bases; bases with no gene match: 8.

This clone is a singleton in its sample. The chain carries TRBV14 and TRBJ1-6, with D perhaps TRBD1 (5 bases). Germline V gene sequence: CDR1 SGHDN, CDR2 FVKESK. Trimming cost V 4 bases and J 7 bases, with 17 bases left between them. This CDR3 has 16 amino acids. The CDR3 sequence is CASSPGGVLRNSPLHF. CDR3 coding DNA: TGTGCCAGCAGCCCCGGAGGGGTTCTACGGAATTCACCCCTCCACTTT.